The clone carrying this T cell receptor (beta chain) was observed once. Repertoires were generated with immunoSEQ multiplex PCR, while TCRdb's copy carries only in-frame clones and drops some. The sample shows some 78,000 clones, approximately 93% of them seen only once. This specimen belongs to a study of technical replicates of blood from a handful of donors. The V and J ends lost 2 bases and 3 bases respectively, with 13 bases between them. CDR3 length equals 15 residues. Germline loops: CDR1 MNHEY, CDR2 SVGAGI. The receptor was isolated from a human donor in good health. The chain uses TRBV6-5 and TRBJ1-2; D is unclear. Sequenced: T cells isolated from PBMCs. Here the CDR3 DNA reads TGTGCCAGCAGTTACGACCAGGCTCTTTACTATGGCTACACCTTC. Encoded protein: CASSYDQALYYGYTF.